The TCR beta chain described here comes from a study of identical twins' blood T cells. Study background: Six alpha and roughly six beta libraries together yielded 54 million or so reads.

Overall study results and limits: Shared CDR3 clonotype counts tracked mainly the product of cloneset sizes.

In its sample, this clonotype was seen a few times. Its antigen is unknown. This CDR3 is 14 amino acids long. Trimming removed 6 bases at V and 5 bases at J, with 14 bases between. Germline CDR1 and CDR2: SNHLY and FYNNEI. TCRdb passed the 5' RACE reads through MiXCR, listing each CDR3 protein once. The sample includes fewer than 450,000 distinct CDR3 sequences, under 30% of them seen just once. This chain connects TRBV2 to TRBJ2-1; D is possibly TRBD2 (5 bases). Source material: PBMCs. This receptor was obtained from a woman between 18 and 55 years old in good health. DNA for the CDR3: TGTGCCAGCAGGAATCGGGGTACTCACAATGAGCAGTTCTTC. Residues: CASRNRGTHNEQFF.